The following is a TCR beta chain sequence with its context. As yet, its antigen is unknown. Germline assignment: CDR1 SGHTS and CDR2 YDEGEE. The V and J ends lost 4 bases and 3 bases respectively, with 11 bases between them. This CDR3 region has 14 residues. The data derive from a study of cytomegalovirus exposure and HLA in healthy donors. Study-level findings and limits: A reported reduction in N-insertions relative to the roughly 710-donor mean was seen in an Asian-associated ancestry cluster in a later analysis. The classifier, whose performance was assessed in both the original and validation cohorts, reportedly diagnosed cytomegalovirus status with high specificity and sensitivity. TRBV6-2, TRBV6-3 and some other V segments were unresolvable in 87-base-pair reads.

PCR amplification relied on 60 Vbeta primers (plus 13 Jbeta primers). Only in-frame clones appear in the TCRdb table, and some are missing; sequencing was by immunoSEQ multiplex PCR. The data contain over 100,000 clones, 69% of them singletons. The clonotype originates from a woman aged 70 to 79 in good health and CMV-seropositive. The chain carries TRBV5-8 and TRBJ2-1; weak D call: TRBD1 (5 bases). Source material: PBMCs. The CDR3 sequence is CASSQGTGYNEQFF. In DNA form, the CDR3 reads TGTGCCAGCAGCCAGGGAACAGGCTACAATGAGCAGTTCTTC.